This T cell receptor (beta chain) was documented in a study of regulatory T cells in long-lasting Graves disease. On this clonotype itself: What it recognizes is unknown.

General study results and limits: Clonotypes that were public and shared totalled 2,500 to 3,500 in persistent patients versus about 1,000 in new patients.

Library construction for TCR beta used iRepertoire HTBI primers and Arm-PCR of CDR3 regions. TCRdb reanalysed the multiplex PCR reads using MiXCR and keeps one entry per CDR3 protein. The sample gives about 420,000 distinct CDR3 sequences, 15% to 20% of which show up once; around a quarter is in the top ten. The CDR3 totals 14 residues. V lost 5 bases to trimming and J lost 2 bases, with 13 bases between them. Germline V gives CDR1 SEHNR, CDR2 FQNEAQ (reference sequence). Documented time point: newly diagnosed GD, antithyroid drugs for less than 3 months. PBMC RNA was the source of the TCR library. The same data also contributed to another study, on T cells in Graves' hyperthyroidism and ophthalmopathy.

This receptor was obtained from a woman between 18 and 29 years old with Graves disease. The chain combines TRBV7-9 with TRBJ2-7, with a tentative D call TRBD2 (6 bases). The sequences come from peripheral blood mononuclear cells (PBMCs), collected at new diagnosis, from a patient treated with antithyroid drugs. The CDR3 reads CASSISTRAYEQYF. The CDR3, as DNA: TGTGCCAGCAGCATTTCGACTAGGGCCTACGAGCAGTACTTC.